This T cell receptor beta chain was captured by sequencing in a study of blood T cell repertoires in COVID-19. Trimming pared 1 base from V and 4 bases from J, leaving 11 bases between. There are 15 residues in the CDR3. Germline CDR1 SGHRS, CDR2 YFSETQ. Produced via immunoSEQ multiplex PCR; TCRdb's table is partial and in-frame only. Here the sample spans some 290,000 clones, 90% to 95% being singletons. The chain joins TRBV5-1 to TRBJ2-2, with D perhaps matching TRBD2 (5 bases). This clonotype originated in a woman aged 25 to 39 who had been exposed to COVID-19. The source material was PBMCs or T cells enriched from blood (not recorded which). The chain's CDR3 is CASSLLGETTGELFF. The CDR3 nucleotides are TGCGCCAGCAGCTTGCTCGGGGAGACCACCGGGGAGCTGTTTTTT.